This entry lists 18 T cell receptor beta chains sequenced from one sample in a study of T cell clones after liver transplantation. Sequencing was performed with immunoSEQ multiplex PCR; in TCRdb, only in-frame clones are kept and a portion is missing. Here the sample spans 68,000 or so clones, around 93% being singletons. The sample in question was CD4+ T cells from blood, obtained about 27 months after liver transplant. All receptors derive from a human patient who received a liver transplant. Some T cells may trace back to the graft donor.

The rearrangement uses TRBV6-1 and TRBJ1-2; D not certain. This CDR3 spans 11 amino acids. The ends were cut back, 5 bases at V and 8 bases at J, with 9 bases in the middle. Germline CDR1 and CDR2: MNHNS and SASEGT. CDR3: CASSSASGYTF. CDR3 DNA: TGTGCCAGCAGTTCTGCCAGCGGCTACACCTTC.

The rearrangement uses TRBV7-2 and TRBJ2-1; TRBD2 agrees at 12 bases. V was pared by 3 bases and J by 10 bases, with 1 base of the junction left unmatched. Germline-derived CDR1 and CDR2 are SGHTA and FQGNSA. CDR3 length: 13 amino acids. The DNA of the CDR3 is TGTGCCAGCAGCTTGACTAGCGGGGGAGAGCAGTTCTTC. Protein: CASSLTSGGEQFF.

V gene TRBV15 combines with J gene TRBJ2-1; TRBD2 agrees at 12 bases. Germline values: CDR1 LNHNV, CDR2 YYDKDF (reference sequence). Trimming removed 7 bases from V and 9 bases from J; junction bases left unmatched: 10. The CDR3 is 15 amino acids. CDR3 region: CATIPEVLAGGEQFF. The CDR3 DNA reads as TGTGCCACCATCCCCGAGGTACTAGCGGGAGGTGAGCAGTTCTTC.

This chain joins TRBV7-2 and TRBJ2-1; D may match TRBD1 or TRBD2 (6 bases each). V dropped 2 bases and J dropped 4 bases, with 15 bases sitting between them. There are 16 residues in the CDR3. Germline assignment: CDR1 SGHTA and CDR2 FQGNSA. The CDR3 sequence is CASSLLMAGQYNEQFF. The CDR3 DNA reads TGTGCCAGCAGCTTATTGATGGCGGGACAATACAATGAGCAGTTCTTC.

The V call is TRBV6-1, the J call TRBJ2-3, with D unclear. This CDR3 has 14 amino acids. CDR1 is MNHNS, CDR2 SASEGT, per germline. The V end lost 7 bases, the J end lost 0 bases, and 11 bases lay between the germline ends. The CDR3 is CASKLNPSTDTQYF. The CDR3 DNA follows: TGTGCCAGCAAGTTGAACCCTAGCACAGATACGCAGTATTTT.

The chain links TRBV18 to TRBJ2-7; possible D gene TRBD1, 6 bases. V was cut by 6 bases and J by 5 bases, with 23 bases left in between. Germline CDR1 reads KGHSH; CDR2 reads LQKENI. This CDR3 comprises 16 residues. The CDR3 region has the DNA TGTGCCAGCTCTCCAATCGGCGCCCAGGGGAGCCACGAGCAGTACTTC. It is translated as CASSPIGAQGSHEQYF.

The table lists this clone with a count of one. The chain recombines TRBV21-1 with TRBJ2-7; TRBD1, as called in the table, went unchecked against the DNA. TRBV21-1 is tagged as a pseudogene. This CDR3 is built from 13 residues. The CDR3 nucleotides read TGTGCCATCCCGGGACAGACGACCTACGAGCAGTACTTC. The encoded protein is CAIPGQTTYEQYF.

The gene calls are TRBV5-1 and TRBJ2-5, with TRBD1 matching over 10 bases. Germline assignment: CDR1 SGHRS and CDR2 YFSETQ. The CDR3 consists of 16 residues. V dropped 0 bases and J dropped 2; count of bases not matched to a gene: 4. The CDR3 loop reads CASSLVGTGAQETQYF. The CDR3, as DNA: TGCGCCAGCAGCTTGGTCGGGACAGGGGCTCAAGAGACCCAGTACTTC.

The V gene is TRBV5-1, the J gene TRBJ2-2; unclear D gene. The CDR3 spans 14 residues. Trimming stripped 4 bases from V and 4 bases from J, with 11 bases between. Looked up from germline, CDR1 is SGHRS and CDR2 is YFSETQ. The CDR3 loop reads CASSPTLFTGELFF. CDR3 coding DNA: TGCGCCAGCAGCCCCACTCTGTTCACCGGGGAGCTGTTTTTT. The full variable domain, completed using reference TRBV5-1 and TRBJ2-2, is KAGVTQTPRYLIKTRGQQVTLSCSPISGHRSVSWYQQTPGQGLQFLFEYFSETQRNKGNFPGRFSGRQFSNSRSEMNVSTLELGDSALYLCASSPTLFTGELFFGEGSRLTVL.

The V call is TRBV19, the J call TRBJ1-5; D remains unclear. The CDR3 covers 17 residues. The germline CDR1 and CDR2 sequences are LNHDA and SQIVND (reference sequence). V lost 4 bases and J 0 bases, leaving 16 bases between the germline ends. The CDR3 spells CASSRTWGGVSNQPQHF. For the CDR3, the DNA is TGTGCCAGTAGTAGGACGTGGGGAGGTGTTAGCAATCAGCCCCAGCATTTT.

This clone was recorded once. The J gene is TRBJ2-2, the V gene TRBV10-3, with 7 bases matching TRBD2. Germline V lookup: CDR1 ENHRY, CDR2 SYGVKD. V trimming: 3 bases; J trimming: 5 bases; junction bases outside the gene matches: 12. The length of the CDR3 is 17 residues. CDR3 region: CAISDPAKRDETGELFF. The CDR3 coding sequence is TGTGCCATCAGTGACCCCGCGAAGCGGGATGAGACCGGGGAGCTGTTTTTT.

The V call is TRBV7-8, the J call TRBJ2-3, with 11 nucleotides matching TRBD2. This CDR3 region has 16 residues. After removal of 1 base from V and 6 bases from J, the junction contained 6 bases not matched to a gene. Germline CDR1 reads SGHVS; CDR2 reads FQNEAQ. This chain's CDR3 is CASSLGVGLAVDTQYF. The CDR3 nucleotides are TGTGCCAGCAGCTTAGGGGTGGGACTAGCGGTCGATACGCAGTATTTT.

The chain is built from TRBV11-3 and TRBJ2-7, with 9 bases aligning to TRBD1. The V gene's germline CDR1 is SGHNT and CDR2 YENEEA. This CDR3 region has 15 residues. V lost 2 bases to trimming and J lost 3 bases; unmatched junction nucleotides: 5. CDR3 region: CASSLSTGGLYEQYF. As DNA, the CDR3 is TGTGCCAGCAGCTTATCAACAGGGGGCCTCTACGAGCAGTACTTC.

This chain links TRBV7-2 with TRBJ1-2; 7 nucleotides align to TRBD1. CDR3 length equals 17 residues. From germline, CDR1 is SGHTA and CDR2 FQGNSA. The V gene end was trimmed by 5 bases and the J gene end by 4 bases; junction bases not matched to a gene: 16. In nucleotides, the CDR3 is TGTGCCAGCAGCGTCGGGACAGCCGCCCGGAACAGCTATGGCTACACCTTC. Protein sequence: CASSVGTAARNSYGYTF.

The CDR3 region is CSVDRTGTYNEQFF. The CDR3 DNA is TGCAGCGTTGACCGGACAGGGACCTACAATGAGCAGTTCTTC. The V call is TRBV29-1, the J call TRBJ2-1; 8 bases fit TRBD1. This CDR3 contains 14 residues. V lost 3 bases and J lost 2; bases outside the gene matches: 3. Germline V gene lookup returns CDR1 SQVTM and CDR2 ANQGSEA.

This rearrangement joins TRBV7-9 to TRBJ2-3; a weak D match, TRBD2 (5 bases). The germline V and J ends were trimmed by 4 bases and 4 bases, with 12 bases remaining between them. This CDR3 region has 14 residues. Germline lookup yields CDR1 SEHNR and CDR2 FQNEAQ (reference sequence). The CDR3 reads CASSSRLGADTQYF. The CDR3 nucleotides read TGTGCCAGCAGCTCGAGGCTCGGGGCAGATACGCAGTATTTT. Supplemented by reference TRBV7-9 and TRBJ2-3, the full variable domain reads DTGVSQNPRHKITKRGQNVTFRCDPISEHNRLYWYRQTLGQGPEFLTYFQNEAQLEKSRLLSDRFSAERPKGSFSTLEIQRTEQGDSAMYLCASSSRLGADTQYFGPGTRLTVL.

The V and J genes are TRBV10-3 and TRBJ1-5; TRBD1 might be the D (6 bases). Germline V lookup: CDR1 ENHRY, CDR2 SYGVKD. Trimming took off 6 bases at V and 0 bases at J, with 9 bases between the two ends. The CDR3 length is 14 residues. CDR3: CAIRKQGSNQPQHF. The CDR3 DNA sequence: TGTGCCATCAGGAAACAGGGTAGCAATCAGCCCCAGCATTTT.

V is TRBV4-3 and J is TRBJ2-7; 13 bases map to TRBD2. Germline V lookup: CDR1 LGHNA, CDR2 YSLEER. V gave up 5 bases and J gave up 1 base; unmatched junction bases: 8. The CDR3 has 17 residues. CDR3 sequence: CASSKRPGLAGSYEQYF. DNA of the CDR3: TGCGCCAGCAGCAAGCGACCGGGACTAGCGGGATCCTACGAGCAGTACTTC.